This TCR beta chain was retrieved from a study of T cells expressing NK-cell markers. Study in general: Source material for TCR beta repertoires consisted of sorted CD3+CD56+NKG2C+, CD3+CD56+NKG2C- and CD3+CD56-NKG2C+ T cells. Sequenced donors, eight in total, included seven who were HCMV-seropositive and one who was seronegative.

Using the 5' RACE reads, TCRdb records one entry per CDR3 protein without DNA. This table lists hundreds of thousands of distinct CDR3 sequences. CDR3 length: 16 amino acids. The germline gives CDR1 LNHNV, CDR2 YYDKDF (reference sequence). Points from the study as a whole: There were a handful of donors in whom these clonotypes also led the CD3+CD56-NKG2C+ fraction. Questions lingered over whether expanded NKG2C+ T cell clones were HCMV-specific.

Regarding this clonotype: Antigen specificity is unknown.

Sequencing was performed on blood T cells: a sorted CD56 or NKG2C T cell subset, CD4+ or CD8+ T cells, or bulk PBMC T cells (not recorded which). This sequence was found in a man aged 18-70 years in good health. The chain recombines TRBV15 with TRBJ2-1; TCRdb returns TRBD2, unconfirmable since there is no DNA. Here the CDR3 reads CATSRATSGPLDEQFF.